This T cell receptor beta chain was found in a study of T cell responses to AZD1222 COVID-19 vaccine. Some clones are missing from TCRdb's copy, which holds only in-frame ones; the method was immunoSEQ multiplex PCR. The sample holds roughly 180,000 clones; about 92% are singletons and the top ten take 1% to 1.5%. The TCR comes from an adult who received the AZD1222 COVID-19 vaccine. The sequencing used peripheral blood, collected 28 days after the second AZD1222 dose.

The CDR3 reads CASSDRGRGNTEAFF. In nucleotides, the CDR3 is TGTGCCAGCAGTGATAGGGGCAGGGGGAACACTGAAGCTTTCTTT. The genes are TRBV25-1 and TRBJ1-1; weak D call: TRBD1 (6 bases). V was clipped by 3 bases and J by 1 base, with 12 bases between them. Germline-derived CDR1 and CDR2 are MGHDK and SYGVNS. CDR3 size: 15 residues. The full variable domain, completed using reference TRBV25-1 and TRBJ1-1, is EADIYQTPRYLVIGTGKKITLECSQTMGHDKMYWYQQDPGMELHLIHYSYGVNSTEKGDLSSESTVSRIRTEHFPLTLESARPSHTSQYLCASSDRGRGNTEAFFGQGTRLTVV.